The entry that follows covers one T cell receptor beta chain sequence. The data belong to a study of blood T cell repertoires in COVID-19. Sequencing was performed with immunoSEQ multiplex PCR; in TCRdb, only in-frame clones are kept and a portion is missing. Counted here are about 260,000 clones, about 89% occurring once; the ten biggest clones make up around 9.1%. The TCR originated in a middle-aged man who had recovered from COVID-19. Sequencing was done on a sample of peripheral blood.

This CDR3 reads CASSLREAGPYIQYF. In DNA form, the CDR3 reads TGCGCCAGCAGCCTTAGGGAGGCTGGACCGTACATTCAGTACTTC. The chain employs TRBV23-1 and TRBJ2-4, with D possibly matching TRBD2 (6 bases). TRBV23-1 belongs to the ORF category, with a function that is uncertain. The V end lost 6 bases, the J end lost 8 bases, and 20 bases lay between the germline ends. The CDR3 runs to 15 residues.